These 22 T cell receptor beta chains were sequenced from one sample in a study of shared clonotypes between healthy human individuals (TCRdb year 2020). Library construction relied on the immunoSEQ multiplex PCR assay. TCRdb retrieved this table from immuneACCESS and kept in-frame rearrangements only. Not all clones are present; in checked studies, unresolved V genes account for under half, and no reason is known for the remainder. This sample comprises roughly 2.6 million clones, 85% to 95% of them detected only once. The top ten clones comprise roughly 0.13% of the sample. The specimen was naive CD4+ T cells sorted from blood. What this sample's cell subset or site label stands for: CD45RA+ positively selected. The receptors were sampled from a young man in good health.

The count of this clone is one. Distinct nucleotide sequences in the sample also encode this CDR3. CDR3 residues: CASSLGGQAYEQYF. The CDR3 DNA reads TGCGCCAGCAGCTTAGGGGGACAGGCCTACGAGCAGTACTTC. The chain has TRBV5-1 and TRBJ2-7; 8 bases fit TRBD1. V was pared by 2 bases and J by 2 bases, with 3 bases of the junction left unmatched. Germline V gene lookup returns CDR1 SGHRS and CDR2 YFSETQ. The CDR3 has 14 residues.

The chain links TRBV6-6 to TRBJ1-3; unclear D gene. The germline V gene has CDR1 MNHNY and CDR2 SVGAGI (reference sequence). With 0 bases removed from V and 0 bases from J, the gap between germline ends came to 6 bases. This CDR3 contains 15 residues. CDR3 coding DNA: TGTGCCAGCAGTTACTCGCCCAGCTCTGGAAACACCATATATTTT. Translated, it gives CASSYSPSSGNTIYF.

In its sample, this clone was seen once. This specimen includes other DNA sequences encoding the same CDR3. The gene calls are TRBV5-4 and TRBJ2-2; 7 positions match TRBD2. J lost 2 bases, V lost 4 bases, and 5 bases had no gene match. Germline values: CDR1 SGHNT, CDR2 YYREEE (reference sequence). The CDR3 spans 15 residues. Here the CDR3 DNA reads TGTGCCAGCAGCCGCCTAGCGGAAAACACCGGGGAGCTGTTTTTT. It codes for CASSRLAENTGELFF.

V and J are TRBV30 and TRBJ2-5; no firm D call. The DNA matches TRBJ2-7 better at its end, which makes the J call doubtful. The CDR3 loop spans 15 amino acids. In germline, CDR1 is GTSNPN, CDR2 SVGIG (reference sequence). CDR3 region: CAWSGQSFRSYEQYF. The CDR3 DNA is TGTGCCTGGAGTGGGCAGTCGTTCAGATCCTACGAGCAGTACTTC.

This clone was detected once. The V call is TRBV28, the J call TRBJ2-7; maybe TRBD2 (5 bases). The CDR3 sequence is 13 residues long. The V and J ends lost 6 bases and 4 bases respectively, with 13 bases between them. Per the germline V gene, CDR1 is MDHEN and CDR2 is SYDVKM. CDR3 DNA: TGTGCCAGCAGCCCCCATGGAGGTTACGAGCAGTACTTC. Translating gives CASSPHGGYEQYF.

The J gene is TRBJ1-5, the V gene TRBV19, with 9 bases identical to TRBD1. Trimming cost V 6 bases and J 5 bases; bases outside gene matches: 5. CDR3 length: 14 residues. Per the germline V gene, CDR1 is LNHDA and CDR2 is SQIVND (reference sequence). The CDR3 nucleotides are TGTGCCAGTAGCACGACAGGGGGACATCAGCCCCAGCATTTT. Translation: CASSTTGGHQPQHF.

The CDR3 DNA reads as TGTGCCAGCTCTTACAAGCCCGGGGGGGGCCTCACCGGGGAGCTGTTTTTT. Translated: CASSYKPGGGLTGELFF. J is TRBJ2-2 and V is TRBV21-1; the table calls TRBD2, which could not be checked here. TRBV21-1 is shown as a pseudogene. The CDR3 spans 17 residues.

CDR3 region: CASSLAGGRSADTQYF. CDR3 DNA sequence: TGTGCCAGCAGCTTAGCGGGCGGGAGGAGCGCAGATACGCAGTATTTT. This chain joins TRBV7-2 and TRBJ2-3, with 8 bases aligning to TRBD2. The V segment lost 0 bases and the J segment 4 bases; nucleotides outside the gene matches: 6. The CDR3 has 16 residues. Germline CDR1 SGHTA, CDR2 FQGNSA.

This clone was picked up a small number of times. The rearrangement links TRBV2 to TRBJ1-1; the D is unclear. Germline lookup yields CDR1 SNHLY and CDR2 FYNNEI. The CDR3 sequence is 14 residues long. The V and J ends lost 6 bases and 0 bases respectively, with 11 bases between them. CDR3 nucleotide sequence: TGTGCCAGCAGGGTGGGCAGCATGAACACTGAAGCTTTCTTT. It specifies CASRVGSMNTEAFF.

This sequence joins TRBV7-2 and TRBJ2-5; D is uncertain. The J call is doubtful: the DNA matches TRBJ2-7 better. The germline gives CDR1 SGHTA, CDR2 FQGNSA. The CDR3 runs to 12 residues. The CDR3 protein is CASSPGIYEQYF. CDR3 DNA: TGTGCCAGCAGCCCCGGCATCTACGAGCAGTACTTC.

The genes are TRBV19 and TRBJ1-1, with D maybe TRBD1 (5 bases). The CDR3 extends over 13 amino acids. V was shortened by 9 bases and J by 5 bases, with 16 bases between the two germline ends. CDR1 is LNHDA and CDR2 is SQIVND in the germline V gene (reference sequence). CDR3 region: CASHTPGRTEAFF. The CDR3 DNA reads as TGTGCCAGCCATACACCAGGGAGGACTGAAGCTTTCTTT.

The chain is built from TRBV6-5 and TRBJ2-7; 7 bases match TRBD1. This CDR3 has 12 residues. The J segment lost 6 bases and the V segment lost 6 bases, leaving 5 bases of the junction unmatched. Per the germline V gene, CDR1 is MNHEY and CDR2 is SVGAGI. The CDR3, as DNA: TGTGCCAGCAGACAGGGGCCCCTCGAGCAGTACTTC. Amino acid sequence: CASRQGPLEQYF.

The genes are TRBV6-1 and TRBJ1-5, with a weak D call TRBD1 (5 bases). This CDR3 region has 13 residues. Germline V lookup: CDR1 MNHNS, CDR2 SASEGT. V lost 7 bases and J 6 bases, leaving 13 bases between the germline ends. The CDR3 DNA sequence: TGTGCCAGCATGGGGACTAGACCTCAGCCCCAGCATTTT. It yields the protein CASMGTRPQPQHF.

This chain's CDR3 is CASSLFHSYGYTF. The CDR3 DNA reads as TGTGCCAGCAGTTTATTCCACAGCTATGGCTACACCTTC. V and J are TRBV27 and TRBJ1-2; D gene ambiguous. CDR3 length equals 13 residues. Germline CDR1 MNHEY, CDR2 SMNVEV (reference sequence). V lost 1 base, J lost 4 bases, and 7 bases lay in between.

This chain links TRBV2 with TRBJ1-6, with TRBD1 matching over 7 bases. Germline V gene sequence: CDR1 SNHLY, CDR2 FYNNEI. This CDR3 has 15 amino acids. The V gene end was trimmed by 7 bases and the J gene end by 9 bases; junction bases not matched to a gene: 12. The CDR3 reads CASTPDRDGSSPLHF. The CDR3 DNA reads TGTGCCAGCACCCCAGACAGGGACGGTAGTTCACCCCTCCACTTT.

The V gene is TRBV5-4, the J gene TRBJ2-1, with 10 bases identical to TRBD2. J gave up 5 bases and V 3 bases, and 5 bases lay outside the gene matches. Germline V gene sequence: CDR1 SGHNT, CDR2 YYREEE (reference sequence). CDR3 length: 15 residues. CDR3 in DNA: TGTGCCAGCAGCTCAAAGCGGGAGGGCCACAATGAGCAGTTCTTC. Encoded protein: CASSSKREGHNEQFF.

The CDR3 DNA reads as TGCGCCAGCAGCGAACAGGGCACCACCTCTGGGGCCAACGTCCTGACTTTC. This translates into CASSEQGTTSGANVLTF. This sequence joins TRBV5-1 and TRBJ2-6, with a possible D match to TRBD1 (6 bases). The germline V and J ends were trimmed by 4 bases and 0 bases, with 14 bases remaining between them. Germline V CDR1 and CDR2: SGHRS, YFSETQ. This CDR3 comprises 17 residues. Based on the CDR3 plus reference TRBV5-1 and TRBJ2-6, the full variable domain is KAGVTQTPRYLIKTRGQQVTLSCSPISGHRSVSWYQQTPGQGLQFLFEYFSETQRNKGNFPGRFSGRQFSNSRSEMNVSTLELGDSALYLCASSEQGTTSGANVLTFGAGSRLTVL.

This chain uses TRBV19 with TRBJ2-2; a weak D match, TRBD1 (6 bases). The CDR3 consists of 16 residues. V lost 8 bases and J 0 bases, leaving 16 bases between the germline ends. CDR1 and CDR2 (germline): LNHDA, SQIVND (reference sequence). Here the CDR3 reads CASSIRGGANTGELFF. CDR3 nucleotides: TGTGCCAGTTCTATCAGAGGGGGAGCGAACACCGGGGAGCTGTTTTTT.

The V gene is TRBV7-6, the J gene TRBJ2-1; TRBD2 matches 8 bases. CDR1 is SGHVS, CDR2 FNYEAQ, per germline. J gave up 7 bases and V 5 bases, and 10 bases lay outside the gene matches. The CDR3 covers 15 residues. Written as DNA, the CDR3 is TGTGCCAGCAGCCATGCCAGCGGGAGTAATAATGAGCAGTTCTTC. Protein product: CASSHASGSNNEQFF.

The chain is built from TRBV4-1 and TRBJ1-4; no definite D call. The germline CDR1 and CDR2 sequences are MGHRA and YSYEKL. The V end lost 1 base, the J end lost 8 bases, and 8 bases lay between the germline ends. CDR3 size: 13 residues. The CDR3 region has the DNA TGCGCCAGCAGCCAAGTGATGGGGGAAAAACTGTTTTTT. Translated: CASSQVMGEKLFF.

This clone was detected only a few times. The genes are TRBV29-1 and TRBJ1-1; D possibly corresponds to TRBD1 (6 bases). The V gene lost 6 bases and the J gene lost 10 bases, with 21 bases spanning the gap. Per germline, CDR1 SQVTM and CDR2 ANQGSEA. The CDR3 is 13 residues long. The CDR3 loop is CSVPTGQGIGAFF. CDR3 in DNA: TGCAGCGTACCGACGGGGCAGGGGATTGGAGCTTTCTTT. Full variable domain (outside the CDR3, taken from reference TRBV29-1 and TRBJ1-1): SAVISQKPSRDICQRGTSLTIQCQVDSQVTMMFWYRQQPGQSLTLIATANQGSEATYESGFVIDKFPISRPNLTFSTLTVSNMSPEDSSIYLCSVPTGQGIGAFFGQGTRLTVV.

The V gene is TRBV6-9, the J gene TRBJ2-1; D ambiguous. Trimming took 5 bases from V and 12 from J, leaving 23 bases between them. Germline values: CDR1 MNHGY, CDR2 SVAAGI. The CDR3 has 15 residues. The CDR3 loop reads CASSLNSAPLDWQFF. The DNA of the CDR3 is TGTGCCAGCAGTCTAAACAGCGCCCCCCTAGATTGGCAGTTCTTC.